This T cell receptor beta chain was found in a study of shared clonotypes between healthy human individuals. TCRdb's copy holds only in-frame clones and misses some; the assay was immunoSEQ multiplex PCR. The table records 2 million to 3 million clones, 80% to 95% of them present only once. The count of this clone is one. The sequenced sample consisted of naive CD4+ T cells from PBMCs. Subset of the sample: CD45RA+ positively selected. The sequence derives from a man between 18 and 29 years old in good health. Some clones in this sample may be carry-over from other donors' samples.

CDR3 nucleotide sequence: TGTGCCAGCAGTTGGGACAGTATTAATGAAAAACTGTTTTTT. As protein: CASSWDSINEKLFF. The chain has TRBV28 and TRBJ1-4, with 7 bases fitting TRBD1. J lost 4 bases, V lost 4 bases, and 3 bases had no gene match. The CDR3 has 14 amino acids. Germline CDR1 and CDR2: MDHEN and SYDVKM. Supplemented by reference TRBV28 and TRBJ1-4, the full variable domain reads DVKVTQSSRYLVKRTGEKVFLECVQDMDHENMFWYRQDPGLGLRLIYFSYDVKMKEKGDIPEGYSVSREKKERFSLILESASTNQTSMYLCASSWDSINEKLFFGSGTQLSVL.